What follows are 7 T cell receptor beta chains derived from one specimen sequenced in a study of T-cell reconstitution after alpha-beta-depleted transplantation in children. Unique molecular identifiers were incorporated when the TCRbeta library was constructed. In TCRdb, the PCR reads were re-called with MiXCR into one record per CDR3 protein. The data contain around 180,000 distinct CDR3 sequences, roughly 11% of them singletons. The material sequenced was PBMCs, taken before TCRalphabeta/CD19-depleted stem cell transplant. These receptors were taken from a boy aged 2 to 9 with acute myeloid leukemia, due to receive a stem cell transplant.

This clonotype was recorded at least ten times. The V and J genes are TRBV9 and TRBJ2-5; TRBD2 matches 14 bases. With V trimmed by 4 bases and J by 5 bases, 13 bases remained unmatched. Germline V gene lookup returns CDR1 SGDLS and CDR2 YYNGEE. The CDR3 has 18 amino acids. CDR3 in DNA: TGTGCCAGCAGCCCTCGGACTAGCGGGAGGTGGGATAAGGAGACCCAGTACTTC. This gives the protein CASSPRTSGRWDKETQYF.

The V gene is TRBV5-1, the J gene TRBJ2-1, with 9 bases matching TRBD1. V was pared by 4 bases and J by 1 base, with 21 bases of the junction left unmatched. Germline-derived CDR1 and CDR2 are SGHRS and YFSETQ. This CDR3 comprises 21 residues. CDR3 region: CASSLHNSGQGVIFSYNEQFF. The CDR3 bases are TGCGCCAGCAGCCTACATAACTCGGGACAGGGAGTCATTTTTTCCTACAATGAGCAGTTCTTC.

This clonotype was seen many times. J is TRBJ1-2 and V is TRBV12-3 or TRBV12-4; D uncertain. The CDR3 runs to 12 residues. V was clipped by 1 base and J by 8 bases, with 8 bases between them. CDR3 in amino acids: CASSLDGPGYTF. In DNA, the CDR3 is TGTGCCAGCAGTTTAGATGGTCCCGGCTACACCTTC.

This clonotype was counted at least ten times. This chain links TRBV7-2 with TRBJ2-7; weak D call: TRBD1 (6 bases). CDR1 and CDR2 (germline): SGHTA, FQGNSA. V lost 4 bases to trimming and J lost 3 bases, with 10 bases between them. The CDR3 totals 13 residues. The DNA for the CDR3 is TGTGCCAGCAGCTCCGGACAGCACTACGAGCAGTACGTC. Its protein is CASSSGQHYEQYV.

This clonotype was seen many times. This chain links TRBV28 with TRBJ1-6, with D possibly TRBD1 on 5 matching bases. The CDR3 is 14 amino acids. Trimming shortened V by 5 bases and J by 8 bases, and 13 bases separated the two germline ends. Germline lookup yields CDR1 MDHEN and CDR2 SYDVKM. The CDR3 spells CASSPSGQYSPLHF. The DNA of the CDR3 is TGTGCCAGCAGTCCCTCAGGGCAGTATTCACCCCTCCACTTT.

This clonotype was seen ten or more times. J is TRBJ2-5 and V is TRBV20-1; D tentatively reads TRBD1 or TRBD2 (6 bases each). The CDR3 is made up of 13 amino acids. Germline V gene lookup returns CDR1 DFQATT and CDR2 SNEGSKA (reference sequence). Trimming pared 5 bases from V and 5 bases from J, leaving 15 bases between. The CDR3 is CSAARLGGETQYF. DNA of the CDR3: TGCAGTGCTGCGAGGCTAGGGGGGGAGACCCAGTACTTC.

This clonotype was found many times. The CDR3 region is CSARDQARAKNIQYF. The CDR3 DNA is TGCAGTGCTAGAGATCAGGCGAGGGCCAAAAACATTCAGTACTTC. The J gene is TRBJ2-4, the V gene TRBV20-1; no definite D call. The germline V gene encodes CDR1 DFQATT and CDR2 SNEGSKA (reference sequence). The V gene lost 0 bases and the J gene lost 1 base, with 10 bases spanning the gap. The CDR3 runs to 15 residues.